The next 18 T cell receptor beta chains were all read from a single sample in a study of cytomegalovirus exposure and HLA in healthy donors. With 60 Vbeta and 13 Jbeta primers, the PCR was carried out. Libraries were prepared by immunoSEQ multiplex PCR; TCRdb keeps only in-frame clonotypes and omits some of them. This sample has about 130,000 clones; over 80% occur once, and the top ten carry 1.5% to 1.7%. Sequencing was carried out using PBMCs. Receptors originate from a man aged 35 to 55 in good health and CMV-seronegative.

The table lists this clone with a count of one. The chain combines TRBV27 with TRBJ2-3; 7 bases align to TRBD2. Germline V gene sequence: CDR1 MNHEY, CDR2 SMNVEV (reference sequence). This CDR3 is built from 14 residues. Trimming at V came to 2 bases and at J to 4 bases, leaving 3 bases not matched to a gene. CDR3 nucleotides: TGTGCCAGCAGTTTAAGACTAGCCCCAGATACGCAGTATTTT. Protein sequence: CASSLRLAPDTQYF.

The chain combines TRBV5-4 with TRBJ2-3; 9 bases agree with TRBD2. Germline trimming cut 4 bases from V and 2 bases from J; bases unmatched to any gene: 8. Germline V gives CDR1 SGHNT, CDR2 YYREEE (reference sequence). The length of the CDR3 is 16 residues. CDR3 in amino acids: CASSLTSGLNTDTQYF. Written as DNA, the CDR3 is TGTGCCAGCAGCCTAACTAGCGGGCTTAACACAGATACGCAGTATTTT.

The chain is built from TRBV5-1 and TRBJ2-1, with D unclear. Germline-derived CDR1 and CDR2 are SGHRS and YFSETQ. V dropped 1 base and J dropped 5 bases, with 10 bases sitting between them. The CDR3 is 14 residues long. The chain's CDR3 is CASSLLGSHNEQFF. The DNA of the CDR3 is TGCGCCAGCAGCTTGCTCGGGTCCCACAATGAGCAGTTCTTC. Using reference TRBV5-1 and TRBJ2-1 for the parts outside the CDR3, the full variable domain is KAGVTQTPRYLIKTRGQQVTLSCSPISGHRSVSWYQQTPGQGLQFLFEYFSETQRNKGNFPGRFSGRQFSNSRSEMNVSTLELGDSALYLCASSLLGSHNEQFFGPGTRLTVL.

V usage is TRBV9 and J usage is TRBJ2-1, with D possibly matching TRBD1 (5 bases). Germline assignment: CDR1 SGDLS and CDR2 YYNGEE. V was pared by 1 base and J by 0 bases, with 11 bases between. The CDR3 covers 16 residues. CDR3 DNA: TGTGCCAGCAGCGTACTCCCAGGGTCCTCCTACAATGAGCAGTTCTTC. Amino acids: CASSVLPGSSYNEQFF.

This chain joins TRBV5-1 and TRBJ2-7; weak D call: TRBD2 (6 bases). CDR1 is SGHRS, CDR2 YFSETQ, per germline. The CDR3 runs to 15 residues. The V end was cut by 0 bases, the J end by 2 bases, with 12 bases between. CDR3 nucleotides: TGCGCCAGCAGCTTGGCTGGACTACCGACCTACGAGCAGTACTTC. As protein: CASSLAGLPTYEQYF.

V is TRBV4-1 and J is TRBJ2-5; D is perhaps TRBD1 (5 bases). This CDR3 region has 15 residues. The germline CDR1 and CDR2 sequences are MGHRA and YSYEKL. The V gene lost 6 bases and the J gene lost 2 bases, with 16 bases spanning the gap. This CDR3 is CASRLAPTEQETQYF. The CDR3 region has the DNA TGCGCCAGCAGGCTGGCCCCGACAGAACAAGAGACCCAGTACTTC.

The chain couples TRBV6-5 to TRBJ2-3, with TRBD2 as a possible D gene (6 bases). CDR1 and CDR2 from the germline V gene are MNHEY and SVGAGI. V was shortened by 6 bases and J by 3 bases, with 13 bases between the two germline ends. There are 14 residues in the CDR3. The CDR3 is CASRLEGGTDTQYF. CDR3 in DNA: TGTGCCAGCAGATTGGAGGGCGGTACAGATACGCAGTATTTT.

This clone was observed a handful of times. The J gene is TRBJ1-4, the V gene TRBV2; D is unresolved. V was clipped by 6 bases and J by 7 bases, with 18 bases between them. CDR3 length equals 15 residues. Germline loops: CDR1 SNHLY, CDR2 FYNNEI. In nucleotides, the CDR3 is TGTGCCAGCAGCGCCCTCGCGGGGTTAAGTGAAAAACTGTTTTTT. It codes for CASSALAGLSEKLFF.

The chain links TRBV30 to TRBJ1-5, with no clear D. Trimming removed 5 bases at V and 6 bases at J, with 8 bases between. This CDR3 region has 11 residues. Germline CDR1 is GTSNPN and CDR2 is SVGIG (reference sequence). The CDR3 reads CAWGSGQPQHF. The CDR3 DNA follows: TGTGCCTGGGGGTCGGGTCAGCCCCAGCATTTT.

This chain joins TRBV19 and TRBJ1-6; D remains unclear. The ends were cut back, 1 base at V and 7 bases at J, with 8 bases in the middle. Germline assignment: CDR1 LNHDA and CDR2 SQIVND (reference sequence). The CDR3 loop spans 14 amino acids. The CDR3 DNA is TGTGCCAGTAGTATAGGAGACAACAATTCACCCCTCCACTTT. It encodes CASSIGDNNSPLHF.

V is TRBV5-4 and J is TRBJ2-7, with D perhaps TRBD1 (6 bases). The CDR3 runs 13 residues. V was clipped by 3 bases and J by 3 bases, with 10 bases between them. Looked up from germline, CDR1 is SGHNT and CDR2 is YYREEE (reference sequence). The CDR3 loop is CASSWGQNYEQYF. The CDR3 bases are TGTGCCAGCAGCTGGGGGCAGAACTACGAGCAGTACTTC.

V is TRBV2 and J is TRBJ1-5; 7 bases match TRBD1. The V and J ends lost 6 bases and 4 bases, in that order; junction bases with no gene match: 3. Germline V gene sequence: CDR1 SNHLY, CDR2 FYNNEI. The CDR3 is 13 amino acids. The CDR3 bases are TGTGCCAGCAGGAGGGGGCTAAATCAGCCCCAGCATTTT. Its protein product is CASRRGLNQPQHF.

The chain employs TRBV19 and TRBJ1-1; D call uncertain. Germline assignment: CDR1 LNHDA and CDR2 SQIVND (reference sequence). Trimming shortened V by 3 bases and J by 4 bases, and 12 bases separated the two germline ends. The CDR3 loop spans 14 amino acids. The CDR3 spells CASSIGSSSTEAFF. Here the CDR3 DNA reads TGTGCCAGTAGTATCGGCAGCTCTAGCACTGAAGCTTTCTTT. The complete variable domain, with remaining parts taken from reference TRBV19 and TRBJ1-1, reads DGGITQSPKYLFRKEGQNVTLSCEQNLNHDAMYWYRQDPGQGLRLIYYSQIVNDFQKGDIAEGYSVSREKKESFPLTVTSAQKNPTAFYLCASSIGSSSTEAFFGQGTRLTVV.

V gene TRBV18 combines with J gene TRBJ2-7; D is ambiguous. The CDR3 is 14 amino acids. V was trimmed by 5 bases and J by 0 bases, leaving 11 bases between them. Germline V gene data show CDR1 as KGHSH and CDR2 as LQKENI. CDR3 coding DNA: TGTGCCAGCTCAGAAACCGGGTCCTCCTACGAGCAGTACTTC. Translation gives CASSETGSSYEQYF.

V is TRBV29-1 and J is TRBJ2-7, with 7 positions matching TRBD2. CDR1 is SQVTM, CDR2 ANQGSEA, per germline. The junction had 10 bases not matched to a gene; V was cut back by 3 bases and J by 2 bases. CDR3 size: 15 residues. CDR3 sequence (DNA): TGCAGCGTTGAGACCGGACTAGGGAACACCTACGAGCAGTACTTC. Translated: CSVETGLGNTYEQYF.

This clone has a handful of counts. This chain links TRBV30 with TRBJ2-3, with 14 bases that match TRBD2. V lost 5 bases to trimming and J lost 6 bases; unmatched junction nucleotides: 10. Germline CDR1 GTSNPN, CDR2 SVGIG (reference sequence). This CDR3 has 16 residues. The CDR3 loop reads CAWEPGTSGRFDTQYF. As DNA, the CDR3 is TGTGCCTGGGAGCCCGGGACTAGCGGGAGATTCGATACGCAGTATTTT.

This clone was counted once. The chain carries TRBV7-9 and TRBJ2-7, with D perhaps matching TRBD1 (6 bases). Germline CDR1 is SEHNR and CDR2 is FQNEAQ (reference sequence). CDR3 size: 14 residues. The V end lost 5 bases, the J end lost 2 bases, and 13 bases lay between the germline ends. CDR3 region: CASSTPGDPYEQYF. The DNA for the CDR3 is TGTGCCAGCAGCACGCCAGGGGATCCCTACGAGCAGTACTTC. Together with reference TRBV7-9 and TRBJ2-7, the CDR3 gives the full variable domain: DTGVSQNPRHKITKRGQNVTFRCDPISEHNRLYWYRQTLGQGPEFLTYFQNEAQLEKSRLLSDRFSAERPKGSFSTLEIQRTEQGDSAMYLCASSTPGDPYEQYFGPGTRLTVT.

The CDR3 here is CASSPGTLQIREKLFF. CDR3 bases: TGTGCCAGCAGCCCTGGGACTCTACAGATACGGGAAAAACTGTTTTTT. The chain links TRBV7-9 to TRBJ1-4; perhaps TRBD1 as D (5 bases). Germline loops: CDR1 SEHNR, CDR2 FQNEAQ (reference sequence). V lost 5 bases, J lost 8 bases, and 21 bases lay in between. The length of the CDR3 is 16 residues. The entire variable domain, with the rest obtained from reference TRBV7-9 and TRBJ1-4, is as follows: DTGVSQNPRHKITKRGQNVTFRCDPISEHNRLYWYRQTLGQGPEFLTYFQNEAQLEKSRLLSDRFSAERPKGSFSTLEIQRTEQGDSAMYLCASSPGTLQIREKLFFGSGTQLSVL.